This T cell receptor (beta chain) was identified in a study of human T cells and chemical hapten exposure. It was from unfractionated whole blood that total RNA was extracted. V lost 5 bases and J 5 bases, leaving 16 bases between the germline ends. CDR1 LNHDA and CDR2 SQIVND come from the germline V gene (reference sequence). The CDR3 totals 15 residues. The library put unique molecular identifiers onto individual cDNA molecules. Original processing notes: Samples held a median of roughly 100,000 TCRs, range about 23,224–690,600. TCRdb called the reads again in MiXCR, with one record for every CDR3 protein. The V and J calls and clone size come from TCRdb's table, not from the authors' own analysis. Of about 120,000 distinct CDR3 sequences listed, less than 10% were seen once; the top ten hold around 1.4%.

This receptor was taken from a human donor in good health. Some clones in this sample may be carry-over from other donors' samples. What was sequenced was whole blood. This chain joins TRBV19 and TRBJ2-1; a weak D match, TRBD2 (5 bases). In nucleotides, the CDR3 is TGTGCCAGTAGTTTTGGAGGCCTTTGGAACAATGAGCAGTTCTTC. Its protein is CASSFGGLWNNEQFF.